This TCR beta chain was sequenced during a study of blood T cell repertoires in COVID-19. Only in-frame clones appear in the TCRdb table, and some are missing; sequencing was by immunoSEQ multiplex PCR. The table has under 400,000 clones, over 75% seen once. Germline-derived CDR1 and CDR2 are SGHTA and FQGTGA. CDR3 size: 14 residues. After removal of 7 bases from V and 6 bases from J, the junction contained 8 bases not matched to a gene. The receptor was isolated from a middle-aged man in a cohort exposed to, infected with or recovered from COVID-19 (not recorded which). Sequenced sample: PBMCs or T cells enriched from blood (not recorded which). The chain employs TRBV7-3 and TRBJ2-1, with 8 positions matching TRBD2. The CDR3 DNA follows: TGTGCCAGCAAGAGCGGGAGTTCAAGCAATGAGCAGTTCTTC. Translated, it gives CASKSGSSSNEQFF.